This T cell receptor beta chain was obtained from a study of cytomegalovirus exposure and HLA in healthy donors. About the study: Early on, a data release was issued that held roughly 80 million unique TCRs from HLA-typed donors. General study results and limits: TCR beta sequences reportedly predicted most subjects' HLA-A and HLA-B alleles accurately. After further analysis at a later stage, around 17,000 TCR beta sequences were associated with HLA alleles at 0.05 false discovery rate. There were a few CMV-associated chains whose specificity for CMV antigens was confirmed in vitro.

This clone was found once. Its antigen remains unidentified. The PCR had 60 Vbeta and 13 Jbeta primers. The table came from immunoSEQ multiplex PCR; TCRdb's copy has only in-frame clones and leaves some out. Among 120,000 or so clones, around 72% were seen once, and the ten largest hold 3% to 4.5%. Trimming cost V 0 bases and J 7 bases, with 13 bases left between them. The CDR3 has 14 amino acids. The germline V gene has CDR1 MNHNS and CDR2 SASEGT. V gene TRBV6-1 combines with J gene TRBJ2-7; D gene ambiguous. The sequence was obtained from a man aged 30-40 years in good health and CMV-seronegative. Sequenced input: PBMCs. CDR3 amino acids: CASSEALFGREQYF. DNA of the CDR3: TGTGCCAGCAGTGAAGCGCTCTTTGGCAGGGAGCAGTACTTC.